These 12 T cell receptor beta chains came from one sample sequenced in a study of cytotoxic CD8 clonotypes in ibrutinib-treated CLL. Clones were sequenced by immunoSEQ multiplex PCR, and TCRdb holds only the in-frame ones, with some missing. Among roughly 220,000 clones, roughly 65% were seen once, and the ten largest hold roughly 5.9%. Sequencing was performed on PBMCs, taken after 12 months of ibrutinib treatment. These receptors originate from a human donor with chronic lymphocytic leukemia.

This rearrangement joins TRBV4-1 to TRBJ1-2; no firm D call. Trimming cost V 1 base and J 5 bases, with 11 bases left between them. CDR3 length: 14 residues. The germline gives CDR1 MGHRA, CDR2 YSYEKL. CDR3 sequence: CASSQGRRSYGYTF. The CDR3 region has the DNA TGCGCCAGCAGCCAAGGACGGCGATCTTATGGCTACACCTTC.

CDR3 bases: TGCGCCAGCAGCCAAGGAACGGCGGGGGGGCAAAGAGATACGCAGTATTTT. Translation gives CASSQGTAGGQRDTQYF. The chain is built from TRBV4-1 and TRBJ2-3; 9 nucleotides agree with TRBD2. After removal of 1 base from V and 5 bases from J, the junction contained 10 bases not matched to a gene. The germline V gene has CDR1 MGHRA and CDR2 YSYEKL. CDR3 length: 17 amino acids.

This clone was counted between two and nine times. The chain couples TRBV11-2 to TRBJ2-1; D is possibly TRBD2 (6 bases). Trimming left V 3 bases short and J 7 bases short, with 16 bases between. Germline CDR1 reads SGHAT; CDR2 reads FQNNGV. The CDR3 covers 15 residues. The CDR3 sequence is CASSFGGPTGNEQFF. The CDR3 DNA is TGTGCCAGCAGCTTCGGAGGGCCCACGGGTAATGAGCAGTTCTTC.

This chain links TRBV6-5 with TRBJ2-7; D remains unclear. The CDR3 consists of 14 residues. V lost 0 bases, J lost 6 bases, and 12 bases lay in between. The germline V gene has CDR1 MNHEY and CDR2 SVGAGI. CDR3 nucleotides: TGTGCCAGCAGTTACTCACCGACTGCCCTCGAGCAGTACTTC. This sequence encodes CASSYSPTALEQYF.

This sequence joins TRBV27 and TRBJ1-1; 7 nucleotides align to TRBD1. CDR1 is MNHEY, CDR2 SMNVEV, per germline (reference sequence). The CDR3 loop spans 15 amino acids. V dropped 4 bases and J dropped 1; count of bases not matched to a gene: 6. CDR3 in DNA: TGTGCCAGCAGTTCGTGGACAGGTTCGAACACTGAAGCTTTCTTT. Its protein is CASSSWTGSNTEAFF.

This chain links TRBV7-9 with TRBJ1-4; maybe TRBD1 (5 bases). V was cut by 6 bases and J by 5 bases, with 13 bases left in between. This CDR3 region has 14 residues. Germline CDR1 SEHNR, CDR2 FQNEAQ (reference sequence). The CDR3: CASSSREGNEKLFF. CDR3 bases: TGTGCCAGCAGTTCCAGGGAGGGCAATGAAAAACTGTTTTTT.

This rearrangement joins TRBV10-3 to TRBJ1-2; D is unresolved. This CDR3 spans 12 amino acids. Germline V gene sequence: CDR1 ENHRY, CDR2 SYGVKD. The V and J ends lost 6 bases and 7 bases respectively, with 12 bases between them. The CDR3 here is CAISPDFTGYTF. CDR3 DNA sequence: TGTGCCATCAGCCCGGACTTTACTGGCTACACCTTC.

CDR3 in amino acids: CASSVGGVGPEEQYF. The DNA for the CDR3 is TGTGCCAGCAGCGTTGGCGGGGTGGGGCCGGAGGAGCAGTACTTC. The chain employs TRBV9 and TRBJ2-7, with D perhaps matching TRBD2 (6 bases). The V gene lost 2 bases and the J gene lost 7 bases, with 19 bases spanning the gap. CDR3 size: 15 residues. Germline-derived CDR1 and CDR2 are SGDLS and YYNGEE. The full variable domain, its missing parts supplied by reference TRBV9 and TRBJ2-7, is DSGVTQTPKHLITATGQRVTLRCSPRSGDLSVYWYQQSLDQGLQFLIQYYNGEERAKGNILERFSAQQFPDLHSELNLSSLELGDSALYFCASSVGGVGPEEQYFGPGTRLTVT.

The gene calls are TRBV7-2 and TRBJ2-3, with 14 bases fitting TRBD2. V shed 5 bases, J shed 7 bases, and the junction held 5 bases outside the gene matches. The CDR3 extends over 15 amino acids. Germline loops: CDR1 SGHTA, CDR2 FQGNSA. The CDR3, as DNA: TGTGCCAGCAGCCGGACTAGCGGGGGGCGAAATACGCAGTATTTT. Translated: CASSRTSGGRNTQYF.

This clone came up a few times. The V and J genes are TRBV28 and TRBJ1-4; D gene unclear. The CDR3 has 15 residues. Trimming left V 0 bases short and J 2 bases short, with 7 bases between. Germline V gives CDR1 MDHEN, CDR2 SYDVKM. CDR3 sequence reads: CASSLWGGTNEKLFF. The CDR3, as DNA: TGTGCCAGCAGTTTATGGGGCGGGACTAATGAAAAACTGTTTTTT.

This clone was picked up a small number of times. This chain links TRBV27 with TRBJ1-2; TRBD1 is a possible D gene (6 bases). Germline V CDR1 and CDR2: MNHEY, SMNVEV (reference sequence). Trimming removed 6 bases from V and 8 bases from J, with 25 bases in between. This CDR3 contains 16 residues. CDR3 bases: TGTGCCAGCAGCCTTCAAGGTGGGGGCGCTGGGAAAGGCTACACCTTC. This codes for CASSLQGGGAGKGYTF.

V is TRBV6-1 and J is TRBJ2-7; TRBD2 aligns across 11 bases. V gave up 8 bases and J gave up 4 bases; unmatched junction bases: 10. Per germline, CDR1 MNHNS and CDR2 SASEGT. There are 15 residues in the CDR3. The CDR3 loop reads CASGSGGAGRYEQYF. As DNA, the CDR3 is TGTGCCAGCGGTAGCGGGGGGGCCGGCCGTTACGAGCAGTACTTC.